The source of this T cell receptor (beta chain) is a study of T cell responses to AZD1222 COVID-19 vaccine. This clone was observed a few times. Its specificity is not known. Overall study findings and caveats: Seropositivity was recorded at baseline in only a handful of AZD1222 recipients. Most donors were white British and more were female, and clonal diversity was possibly underestimated. Following two doses of AZD1222, Spike-specific TCR breadth and depth rose. Spike-wide coverage was observed for vaccine-associated CD4 TCRs, with dominant responses at 160-218 and 743-854.

Looked up from germline, CDR1 is SGHTA and CDR2 is FQGTGA. CDR3 length: 12 amino acids. With 2 bases removed from V and 5 bases from J, the gap between germline ends came to 3 bases. TCRdb's copy holds only in-frame clones and misses some; the assay was immunoSEQ multiplex PCR. Here the sample spans approximately 110,000 clones, roughly 89% being singletons. The clonotype originates from an adult who received the AZD1222 COVID-19 vaccine. The V call is TRBV7-3, the J call TRBJ2-2; D is unresolved. The source material was peripheral blood, sampled 28 days after the second AZD1222 dose. Here the CDR3 reads CASSLGTGELFF. CDR3 DNA: TGTGCCAGCAGCTTAGGGACCGGGGAGCTGTTTTTT.